A selection of T cell receptor beta chains follows, all from one sample in a study of T-cell reconstitution after alpha-beta-depleted transplantation in children. TCRdb processed the PCR reads anew with MiXCR; each CDR3 protein has one entry. Among 250,000 to 300,000 distinct CDR3 sequences listed, about 9.5% were seen once. The sample in question was PBMCs, obtained before TCRalphabeta/CD19-depleted stem cell transplant. These receptors came from a boy under three years old with acute myeloid leukemia, due to receive a stem cell transplant. The CDR3 runs from the conserved cysteine through the conserved F or W.

16,TRBJ2-6,TRBV5-1,CASSLDQDSGANVLTF
15,TRBJ2-1,TRBV5-1,CASSVAGTGSNEQFF
17,TRBJ2-7,TRBV21-1,CASSKVHPGSRSYEQYF
17,TRBJ2-1,TRBV28,CASSFGLVGHRFILTVF
13,TRBJ2-7,TRBV12-3/TRBV12-4,CASSSRRSYEQYF
12,TRBJ2-3,TRBV20-1,CSARDRGDTQYF
15,TRBJ2-3,TRBV12-3/TRBV12-4,CASTPGLAGRGTQYF
15,TRBJ2-5,TRBV6-1,CASSALRGREETQYF
17,TRBJ2-5,TRBV10-3,CAISEIKKGAVRETQYF
13,TRBJ2-7,TRBV7-2,CASSSSDSYEQYF
16,TRBJ2-1,TRBV5-8,CASSLDARGSYNEQFF
14,TRBJ2-2,TRBV4-3,CASSGLARTGELFF
14,TRBJ2-3,TRBV7-9,CASSLWGDTDTQYF
15,TRBJ2-2,TRBV28,CASSGFSGCRRELFF
14,TRBJ2-1,TRBV4-2,CASSQGWGSWNQFF
13,TRBJ2-5,TRBV10-3,CAISDRLQETQYF
14,TRBJ1-1,TRBV29-1,CSVNRALGGTEAFF
14,TRBJ2-4,TRBV28,CASSLSGVLNIQYF
13,TRBJ1-1,TRBV7-2,CASSLSPTGSAFF
15,TRBJ2-2,TRBV7-6,CASSLPGLTTGELFF
14,TRBJ2-7,TRBV19,CASRRGPGRNEQYF
15,TRBJ2-7,TRBV5-6,CASSLRDSIPYEQYF
11,TRBJ1-1,TRBV28,CASSPGNEAFF
14,TRBJ2-7,TRBV6-5,CASSPFRDRNEQYF
19,TRBJ2-3,TRBV11-1,CASSLTTPNWRQAKDTQYF
17,TRBJ2-5,TRBV5-5,CASSLGVSPGAGETQYF
15,TRBJ1-2,TRBV7-2,CASSLATGGRYGYTF